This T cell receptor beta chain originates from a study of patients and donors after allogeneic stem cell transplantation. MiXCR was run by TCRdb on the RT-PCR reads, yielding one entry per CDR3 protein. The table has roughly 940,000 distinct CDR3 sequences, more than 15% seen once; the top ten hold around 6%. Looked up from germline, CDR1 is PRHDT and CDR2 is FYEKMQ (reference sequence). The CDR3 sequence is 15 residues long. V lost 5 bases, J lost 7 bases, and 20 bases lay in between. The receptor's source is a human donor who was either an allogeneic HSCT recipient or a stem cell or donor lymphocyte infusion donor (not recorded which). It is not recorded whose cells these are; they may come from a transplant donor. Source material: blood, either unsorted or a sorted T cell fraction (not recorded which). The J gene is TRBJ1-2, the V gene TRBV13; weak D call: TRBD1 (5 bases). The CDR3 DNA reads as TGTGCCAGCAGCGCCCACCCCCTGGGGGTTTCTGGCTACACCTTC. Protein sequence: CASSAHPLGVSGYTF.